These T cell receptor beta chains were read from a single sample in a study of cytomegalovirus exposure and HLA in healthy donors. Assay: immunoSEQ multiplex PCR; the TCRdb copy retains only in-frame clones and omits some. The table lists approximately 190,000 clones, about three quarters of them singletons. The sample taken for sequencing was PBMCs. These receptors were obtained from a young woman in good health and CMV-seropositive. Both conserved end residues are part of each CDR3. Fields, in order: V gene, D gene, J gene, clone size, CDR3 protein, CDR3 DNA. The D gene is left open where the match is weak. Only part of the rows carry a size: once, few, many, or a class if the clone is expanded.

v_gene: TRBV28
d_gene: .
j_gene: TRBJ1-3
abundance: once
CDR3aa: CASRGGEEGTGNTIYF
CDR3nt: TGTGCCAGCAGGGGGGGAGAGGAGGGCACTGGAAACACCATATATTTT

v_gene: TRBV5-4
d_gene: .
j_gene: TRBJ1-2
abundance: .
CDR3aa: CASTSGGYYGYTF
CDR3nt: TGTGCCAGCACCAGCGGGGGATACTATGGCTACACCTTC

v_gene: TRBV6-1
d_gene: .
j_gene: TRBJ2-7
abundance: .
CDR3aa: CASSVTSNLGEQYF
CDR3nt: TGTGCCAGCAGTGTAACTAGCAACCTCGGAGAGCAGTACTTC

v_gene: TRBV6-5
d_gene: TRBD1
j_gene: TRBJ1-1
abundance: .
CDR3aa: CASSYLQGGTEAFF
CDR3nt: TGTGCCAGCAGTTACTTACAGGGGGGCACTGAAGCTTTCTTT

v_gene: TRBV5-4
d_gene: .
j_gene: TRBJ1-3
abundance: .
CDR3aa: CASSVTTGGNTIYF
CDR3nt: TGTGCCAGCAGCGTAACGACTGGTGGAAACACCATATATTTT

v_gene: TRBV30
d_gene: .
j_gene: TRBJ1-2
abundance: .
CDR3aa: CAWSVPGNTNYGYTF
CDR3nt: TGTGCCTGGAGTGTACCCGGGAACACTAACTATGGCTACACCTTC

v_gene: TRBV7-2
d_gene: TRBD1
j_gene: TRBJ1-1
abundance: .
CDR3aa: CASSALAGTGGTEAFF
CDR3nt: TGTGCCAGCAGCGCATTAGCCGGGACAGGGGGCACTGAAGCTTTCTTT

v_gene: TRBV30
d_gene: TRBD1
j_gene: TRBJ2-1
abundance: .
CDR3aa: CAWSLGGGDFYNEQFF
CDR3nt: TGTGCCTGGAGTCTAGGGGGCGGAGATTTCTACAATGAGCAGTTCTTC

v_gene: TRBV6-1
d_gene: .
j_gene: TRBJ1-3
abundance: .
CDR3aa: CASRRTDSGNTIYF
CDR3nt: TGTGCCAGCAGGCGGACAGACTCTGGAAACACCATATATTTT

v_gene: TRBV30
d_gene: .
j_gene: TRBJ2-7
abundance: .
CDR3aa: CAWSVSKTVVSYEQYF
CDR3nt: TGTGCCTGGAGTGTCAGTAAGACAGTTGTCTCCTACGAGCAGTACTTC

v_gene: TRBV19
d_gene: TRBD2
j_gene: TRBJ2-3
abundance: .
CDR3aa: CASSSPPGLAVVDTQYF
CDR3nt: TGTGCCAGTAGTTCCCCACCGGGACTAGCGGTAGTAGATACGCAGTATTTT

v_gene: TRBV10-3
d_gene: TRBD2
j_gene: TRBJ2-1
abundance: few
CDR3aa: CAISDSGGAAYNEQFF
CDR3nt: TGTGCCATCAGTGACAGCGGGGGGGCGGCCTACAATGAGCAGTTCTTC

v_gene: TRBV7-9
d_gene: .
j_gene: TRBJ2-1
abundance: .
CDR3aa: CAVPGHRNNEQFF
CDR3nt: TGTGCCGTACCGGGACACCGAAACAATGAGCAGTTCTTC

v_gene: TRBV5-1
d_gene: TRBD1
j_gene: TRBJ2-1
abundance: .
CDR3aa: CASSLDGTDYNEQFF
CDR3nt: TGCGCCAGCAGCTTGGACGGGACAGACTACAATGAGCAGTTCTTC

v_gene: TRBV19
d_gene: .
j_gene: TRBJ1-1
abundance: .
CDR3aa: CASSLWSGGNTEAFF
CDR3nt: TGTGCCAGTAGTCTATGGTCTGGAGGGAACACTGAAGCTTTCTTT

v_gene: TRBV5-1
d_gene: TRBD2
j_gene: TRBJ2-3
abundance: .
CDR3aa: CASSFGTSVGTDTQYF
CDR3nt: TGCGCCAGCAGCTTTGGGACTAGCGTTGGGACAGATACGCAGTATTTT

v_gene: TRBV7-9
d_gene: .
j_gene: TRBJ1-2
abundance: .
CDR3aa: CASSLSDRSFGYTF
CDR3nt: TGTGCCAGCAGCTTATCCGACAGGTCGTTTGGCTACACCTTC

v_gene: TRBV2
d_gene: TRBD2
j_gene: TRBJ2-5
abundance: many
CDR3aa: CASSGVAGGFGETQYF
CDR3nt: TGTGCCAGCAGTGGTGTGGCGGGGGGGTTCGGAGAGACCCAGTACTTC

v_gene: TRBV7-8
d_gene: TRBD1
j_gene: TRBJ1-1
abundance: .
CDR3aa: CASSLEGQFYTEAFF
CDR3nt: TGTGCCAGCAGCTTGGAGGGACAGTTCTATACTGAAGCTTTCTTT

v_gene: TRBV6-5
d_gene: TRBD2
j_gene: TRBJ2-3
abundance: .
CDR3aa: CASSYSGVPDTQYF
CDR3nt: TGTGCCAGCAGTTATAGCGGGGTCCCAGATACGCAGTATTTT

v_gene: TRBV5-8
d_gene: .
j_gene: TRBJ2-4
abundance: .
CDR3aa: CASSLRVLAKNIQYF
CDR3nt: TGTGCCAGCAGCTTACGGGTCTTAGCCAAAAACATTCAGTACTTC

v_gene: TRBV7-7
d_gene: .
j_gene: TRBJ2-7
abundance: .
CDR3aa: CASSLTEGYEQYF
CDR3nt: TGTGCTAGCAGCTTAACGGAGGGCTACGAGCAGTACTTC

v_gene: TRBV18
d_gene: .
j_gene: TRBJ2-3
abundance: .
CDR3aa: CASSPPALTDTQYF
CDR3nt: TGTGCCAGCTCACCACCGGCCCTCACAGATACGCAGTATTTT

v_gene: TRBV7-8
d_gene: TRBD1
j_gene: TRBJ1-5
abundance: .
CDR3aa: CASSLGTGGPRGPQHF
CDR3nt: TGTGCCAGCAGCTTAGGAACAGGGGGTCCGAGGGGGCCCCAGCATTTT

v_gene: TRBV27
d_gene: TRBD1
j_gene: TRBJ1-2
abundance: .
CDR3aa: CASSPRTGLNYGYTF
CDR3nt: TGTGCCAGCAGTCCTCGGACAGGGCTGAACTATGGCTACACCTTC

v_gene: TRBV29-1
d_gene: .
j_gene: TRBJ2-7
abundance: few
CDR3aa: CSVEDSTGRSYEQYF
CDR3nt: TGCAGCGTTGAAGATAGCACAGGGCGATCCTACGAGCAGTACTTC

v_gene: TRBV4-2
d_gene: TRBD1
j_gene: TRBJ1-1
abundance: .
CDR3aa: CASSQGEGADTEAFF
CDR3nt: TGTGCCAGCAGCCAAGGTGAGGGGGCGGACACTGAAGCTTTCTTT

v_gene: TRBV23-1
d_gene: TRBD2
j_gene: TRBJ2-3
abundance: .
CDR3aa: CASSHRRRGHFTSGRTHTDTQYF
CDR3nt: TGCGCCAGCAGTCACCGCCGCCGGGGTCATTTTACTAGCGGGAGGACCCACACAGATACGCAGTATTTT

v_gene: TRBV19
d_gene: .
j_gene: TRBJ2-5
abundance: .
CDR3aa: CASSSGETQYF
CDR3nt: TGTGCCAGTAGTAGCGGGGAGACCCAGTACTTC

v_gene: TRBV7-2
d_gene: .
j_gene: TRBJ2-3
abundance: .
CDR3aa: CASSQGLPTDTQYF
CDR3nt: TGTGCCAGCAGCCAGGGACTTCCCACAGATACGCAGTATTTT

v_gene: TRBV29-1
d_gene: TRBD1
j_gene: TRBJ1-4
abundance: .
CDR3aa: CSVGQVNEKLFF
CDR3nt: TGCAGCGTGGGACAGGTTAATGAAAAACTGTTTTTT

v_gene: TRBV29-1
d_gene: TRBD2
j_gene: TRBJ2-2
abundance: once
CDR3aa: CSVEGRTGTSGRSGELFF
CDR3nt: TGCAGCGTTGAAGGTAGGACGGGGACTAGCGGGAGATCCGGGGAGCTGTTTTTT

v_gene: TRBV7-7
d_gene: TRBD2
j_gene: TRBJ2-3
abundance: .
CDR3aa: CASSRAGGQGDTQYF
CDR3nt: TGTGCTAGCAGCCGGGCGGGGGGGCAAGGGGATACGCAGTATTTT

v_gene: TRBV7-2
d_gene: .
j_gene: TRBJ1-1
abundance: once
CDR3aa: CASSAKGGTTEAFF
CDR3nt: TGTGCCAGCAGCGCAAAGGGAGGTACGACTGAAGCCTTCTTT

v_gene: TRBV4-3
d_gene: .
j_gene: TRBJ2-7
abundance: .
CDR3aa: CASSRTSDYEQYF
CDR3nt: TGCGCCAGCAGCCGTACCTCAGACTACGAGCAGTACTTC

v_gene: TRBV28
d_gene: .
j_gene: TRBJ1-2
abundance: few
CDR3aa: CASSLPGAGLANYGYTF
CDR3nt: TGTGCCAGCAGTTTACCAGGGGCAGGCCTAGCTAACTATGGCTACACCTTC

v_gene: TRBV28
d_gene: .
j_gene: TRBJ2-7
abundance: .
CDR3aa: CASRPGQRTYEQYF
CDR3nt: TGTGCCAGCAGACCAGGACAGAGAACCTACGAGCAGTACTTC

v_gene: TRBV28
d_gene: .
j_gene: TRBJ1-1
abundance: .
CDR3aa: CASSSYTEAFF
CDR3nt: TGTGCCAGCAGCTCCTACACTGAAGCTTTCTTT

v_gene: TRBV5-1
d_gene: TRBD1
j_gene: TRBJ2-7
abundance: few
CDR3aa: CASSFGTGGYEQYF
CDR3nt: TGCGCCAGCAGCTTTGGGACAGGGGGCTACGAGCAGTACTTC

v_gene: TRBV5-1
d_gene: TRBD2
j_gene: TRBJ2-6
abundance: .
CDR3aa: CASSLGLAGGAGANVLTF
CDR3nt: TGCGCCAGCAGCTTGGGACTAGCGGGGGGGGCTGGGGCCAACGTCCTGACTTTC

v_gene: TRBV6-5
d_gene: .
j_gene: TRBJ2-3
abundance: .
CDR3aa: CASSYAGQRDTQYF
CDR3nt: TGTGCCAGCAGTTACGCCGGACAGAGAGATACGCAGTATTTT

v_gene: TRBV2
d_gene: TRBD2
j_gene: TRBJ2-1
abundance: .
CDR3aa: CASRYTPSGDEQFF
CDR3nt: TGTGCCAGCAGGTACACCCCAAGCGGGGATGAGCAGTTCTTC

v_gene: TRBV29-1
d_gene: .
j_gene: TRBJ1-1
abundance: .
CDR3aa: CSVEARGRGAFF
CDR3nt: TGCAGCGTTGAAGCCCGGGGGAGGGGGGCTTTCTTT

v_gene: TRBV2
d_gene: .
j_gene: TRBJ1-5
abundance: .
CDR3aa: CASTLDRPDSNQPQHF
CDR3nt: TGTGCCAGCACCCTGGACAGACCCGATAGCAATCAGCCCCAGCATTTT

v_gene: TRBV4-1
d_gene: .
j_gene: TRBJ2-7
abundance: .
CDR3aa: CASSQDKGSTGAYEQYF
CDR3nt: TGCGCCAGCAGCCAAGATAAGGGGTCGACGGGAGCGTACGAGCAGTACTTC

v_gene: TRBV29-1
d_gene: TRBD2
j_gene: TRBJ2-3
abundance: .
CDR3aa: CSVITSGKDTQYF
CDR3nt: TGCAGCGTCATAACTAGCGGGAAGGATACGCAGTATTTT

v_gene: TRBV18
d_gene: .
j_gene: TRBJ2-2
abundance: .
CDR3aa: CASSPQLPETNTGELFF
CDR3nt: TGTGCCAGCTCACCACAATTACCCGAGACGAACACCGGGGAGCTGTTTTTT

v_gene: TRBV28
d_gene: .
j_gene: TRBJ1-5
abundance: .
CDR3aa: CASSFSSRGSNQPQHF
CDR3nt: TGTGCCAGCAGTTTTTCTTCCAGGGGTAGCAATCAGCCCCAGCATTTT

v_gene: TRBV6-6
d_gene: .
j_gene: TRBJ1-2
abundance: .
CDR3aa: CASSYTGMGDYGYTF
CDR3nt: TGTGCCAGCAGTTACACAGGGATGGGCGACTATGGCTACACCTTC

v_gene: TRBV10-3
d_gene: .
j_gene: TRBJ2-2
abundance: .
CDR3aa: CAISESSANTGELFF
CDR3nt: TGTGCCATCAGTGAGTCGAGTGCAAACACCGGGGAGCTGTTTTTT

v_gene: TRBV7-2
d_gene: TRBD1
j_gene: TRBJ1-2
abundance: once
CDR3aa: CASSWRQGNGYTF
CDR3nt: TGTGCCAGCAGCTGGCGACAGGGGAATGGCTACACCTTC

v_gene: TRBV28
d_gene: .
j_gene: TRBJ1-2
abundance: .
CDR3aa: CASSSGADGYTF
CDR3nt: TGTGCCAGCAGTTCAGGGGCGGATGGCTACACCTTC